The clone carrying this T cell receptor (beta chain) was found a few times. Its specificity is not known. These data are taken from a study of post-analysis software for immune sequencing data. Study observations and caveats: The authors found that F measure strongly co-clustered same-batch samples. Patients had higher frequencies than controls of five TRBV segments, including TRBV5-6, TRBV5-1 and TRBV20-1.

CDR3 length equals 13 residues. V lost 2 bases, J lost 2 bases, and 8 bases lay in between. Per germline, CDR1 SGHRS and CDR2 YFSETQ. TCR beta cDNA libraries had unique molecular identifiers. Each batch of about 1 to 11 million T cells produced roughly 500,000 cDNA molecules. TCRdb re-derived calls from the PCR reads in MiXCR, one entry per CDR3 protein. The table records 450,000 to 650,000 distinct CDR3 sequences, 44% of them present only once. V is TRBV5-1 and J is TRBJ2-7, with D unclear. The sequence came from a girl under 18 with multiple sclerosis. The specimen was blood. The CDR3 spells CASSFTEPYEQYF. DNA of the CDR3: TGCGCCAGCAGCTTTACAGAGCCCTACGAGCAGTACTTC.